The clone carrying this T cell receptor beta chain has only one observation. The data are from a study of regulatory T cells in long-lasting Graves disease. CDR1 is MGHRA, CDR2 YSYEKL, per germline. J was trimmed by 3 bases and V by 0 bases; bases with no gene match: 4. CDR3 length: 16 residues. Time point of the sample: newly diagnosed GD, antithyroid drugs for less than 3 months. The TCR library was made from RNA extracted from PBMCs. Building the TCR beta libraries relied on iRepertoire HTBI primers, and CDR3 regions underwent Arm-PCR. In the authors' methods: The identification of roughly 62 TRBV and 14 to 15 TRBJ segments was made across samples. From the multiplex PCR reads, TCRdb called clonotypes with MiXCR, one entry per CDR3 protein. TCRdb's processing, not the authors', yielded these V and J calls. The table records fewer than 550,000 distinct CDR3 sequences, 15% to 20% of them present only once.

These same records also appear under a second study, on T cells in Graves' hyperthyroidism and ophthalmopathy. That source adds: Diagnosing involved the use of clinical symptoms, serum thyroxine and TRAb, thyroid ultrasound and orbital computed tomography. In the first-round RT-PCR of the TCR CDR3, the HTBI primer set was used.

This receptor was taken from a woman aged 35-65 years with Graves disease. The chain carries TRBV4-1 and TRBJ2-3; TRBD2 agrees at 9 bases. The sample was peripheral blood mononuclear cells (PBMCs), taken at new diagnosis, from a patient treated with antithyroid drugs. The CDR3 here is CASSQDGSGGTDTQYF. CDR3 in DNA: TGCGCCAGCAGCCAAGATGGAAGCGGGGGGACAGATACGCAGTATTTT.